Described below is a single TCR beta chain sequence and its context. This sample stems from a study of T-cell memory formation after mild COVID-19. Study-level background: TCR clusters were mostly confined to one donor each.

J gave up 1 base and V 5 bases, and 5 bases lay outside the gene matches. The CDR3 contains 15 residues. Germline V gene data show CDR1 as LNHNV and CDR2 as YYDKDF (reference sequence). TCRdb passed the 5' RACE reads through MiXCR, listing each CDR3 protein once. The sample consists of 150,000 to 200,000 distinct CDR3 sequences, approximately 17% of them appearing once. The sequenced material came from PBMCs or a T cell subset sorted from them (not recorded which). This clonotype originated in a man aged 18 to 30 who had mild COVID-19 (a few samples of this study predate the infection). Cell type and time point are not known. The V call is TRBV15, the J call TRBJ2-3; 8 bases match TRBD2. The DNA of the CDR3 is TGTGCCACCAGCGGTAGCGGGGAAGGCACAGATACGCAGTATTTT. This sequence encodes CATSGSGEGTDTQYF.